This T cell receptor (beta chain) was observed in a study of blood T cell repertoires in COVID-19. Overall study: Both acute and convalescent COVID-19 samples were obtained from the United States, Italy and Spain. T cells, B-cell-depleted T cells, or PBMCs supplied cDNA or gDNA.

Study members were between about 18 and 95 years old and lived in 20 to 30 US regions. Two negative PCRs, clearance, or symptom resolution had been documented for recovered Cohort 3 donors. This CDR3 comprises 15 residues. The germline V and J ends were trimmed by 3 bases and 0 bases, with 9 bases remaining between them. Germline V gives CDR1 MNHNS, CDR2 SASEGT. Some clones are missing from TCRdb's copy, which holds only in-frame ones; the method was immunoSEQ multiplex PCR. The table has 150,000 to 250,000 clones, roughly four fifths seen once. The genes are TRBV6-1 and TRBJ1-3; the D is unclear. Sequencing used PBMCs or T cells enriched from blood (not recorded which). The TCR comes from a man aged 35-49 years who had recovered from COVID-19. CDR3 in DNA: TGTGCCAGCAGTGAGCAAGCAAGCTCTGGAAACACCATATATTTT. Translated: CASSEQASSGNTIYF.